These 17 T cell receptor beta chains were all obtained from the same sample, sequenced in a study of tumor-infiltrating lymphocytes in primary liver carcinoma (TCRdb year 2017). For sequencing, an Illumina HiSeq 2500 was employed. TCRbeta-specific cDNA was reverse-transcribed from approximately 0.5 ug total RNA using a constant-region primer and ProtoScript II reverse transcriptase. The TCRbeta libraries were prepared through three rounds of nested multiplex PCR following a slightly modified ARM-PCR procedure. Each of the first two PCR rounds ran for around 11 cycles and used multiplex TRBV1-TRBV30 forward primers together with a Cbeta reverse primer. TCRdb trimmed public reads at Q25 via fastp, called clones via MiXCR and kept in-frame beta chains. Every CDR3 protein is listed once, alongside the most common genes and DNA of its rows. The sample contains roughly 20,000 distinct CDR3 sequences, roughly 79% of them found a single time. Clones ranked in the top ten supply 40% of the sample.

Without any cell sorting, total RNA and DNA were co-extracted from roughly 18-30 mg of bulk tissue using the AllPrep DNA/RNA mini kit. The sequenced sample consisted of liver tumor tissue from sampling region 4. This sample's cell subset or site label indicates: tumor region T4, right-lateral pole. These receptors came from a woman under 40 with primary liver carcinoma and hepatitis B virus infection.

The chain has TRBV11-3 and TRBJ2-3, with D unresolved. The V end was cut by 0 bases, the J end by 6 bases, with 4 bases between. Germline V gene lookup returns CDR1 SGHNT and CDR2 YENEEA. The CDR3 is 12 amino acids. CDR3 residues: CASSLDADTQYF. CDR3 coding DNA: TGTGCCAGCAGCTTAGATGCGGATACGCAGTATTTT.

This clonotype qualifies as medium-sized. The chain carries TRBV20-1 and TRBJ2-1; 14 positions agree with TRBD2. The germline V gene has CDR1 DFQATT and CDR2 SNEGSKA (reference sequence). This CDR3 contains 17 residues. J was trimmed by 8 bases and V by 0 bases; bases with no gene match: 9. The CDR3 nucleotides read TGCAGTGCTAGAGACTCCCGGGGGACTAGCGGGAGCTATGAGCAGTTCTTC. Amino acids: CSARDSRGTSGSYEQFF.

The chain carries TRBV28 and TRBJ2-5, with 8 bases matching TRBD2. Germline V gene sequence: CDR1 MDHEN, CDR2 SYDVKM. The junction had 10 bases not matched to a gene; V was cut back by 2 bases and J by 2 bases. The CDR3 extends over 17 amino acids. The CDR3 nucleotides are TGTGCCAGCAGTTTACCCAAGGATAGCGGGGATCAAGAGACCCAGTACTTC. Amino acids: CASSLPKDSGDQETQYF.

Notes on this clonotype: Here the CDR3 omits its conserved ending phenylalanine or tryptophan, so a read error is the likely source. The CDR3 region is CASSPYKGGTDTQYS. CDR3 sequence (DNA): TGTGCTAGCAGCCCCTATAAAGGCGGCACTGATACGCAGTATTCT. The genes are TRBV7-3 and TRBJ2-3; D is ambiguous. Germline V gene data show CDR1 as SGHTA and CDR2 as FQGTGA. This CDR3 spans 15 amino acids.

As concerns this clonotype: In this CDR3 the conserved last residue, phenylalanine or tryptophan, is missing, so a read error is likely. The DNA is left out, because the CDR3 cannot be placed on it with certainty; the CDR3 is given as TCRdb lists it. The chain links TRBV11-1 to TRBJ2-7. The CDR3 sequence runs 14 residues, both termini included. Germline lookup yields CDR1 SGHAT and CDR2 FQDESV (reference sequence). The CDR3 spells CARSLVTGTYERYL.

About this clonotype: A junction end diverges from the germline sequence, so it may reflect a read error. The gene calls are TRBV6-6 and TRBJ1-6, with TRBD1 as a possible D gene (6 bases). CDR1 MNHNY and CDR2 SVGAGI come from the germline V gene (reference sequence). The CDR3 spans 14 residues. DNA of the CDR3: TGTGCCAGGAGTTACACAGGGATGGAATCACCCCTCCACTTT. It yields the protein CARSYTGMESPLHF.

Judged by abundance, this clonotype is medium-sized. The rearrangement links TRBV28 to TRBJ2-7, with TRBD2 as a possible D gene (5 bases). Per germline, CDR1 MDHEN and CDR2 SYDVKM. This CDR3 region has 11 residues. Trimming removed 5 bases from V and 5 bases from J, with 7 bases in between. As DNA, the CDR3 is TGTGCCAGCAGTCCCGGGGACGAGCAGTACTTC. Translating gives CASSPGDEQYF.

Concerning this clonotype itself: The junction does not match germline at one end; this may be a read error. V is TRBV28 and J is TRBJ2-7, with D possibly being TRBD1 (6 bases). Germline loops: CDR1 MDHEN, CDR2 SYDVKM. This CDR3 is 16 amino acids long. The CDR3 is CSSTPSGHPMPYEQYF. As DNA, the CDR3 is TGTTCCAGCACTCCGTCGGGACACCCGATGCCATACGAGCAGTACTTC.

The chain is built from TRBV2 and TRBJ2-1; 7 nucleotides agree with TRBD1. CDR1 and CDR2 (germline): SNHLY, FYNNEI. The CDR3 sequence is 19 residues long. V dropped 6 bases and J dropped 3; count of bases not matched to a gene: 20. In DNA form, the CDR3 reads TGTGCCAGCAGCCGCCTGGACAGGAGAACCTCTAGCTACTACAATGAGCAGTTCTTC. This gives the protein CASSRLDRRTSSYYNEQFF.

A remark on this clonotype: One junction end disagrees with the germline gene, perhaps due to a read error. V usage is TRBV4-3 and J usage is TRBJ2-3; 12 bases are shared with TRBD2. The CDR3 is made up of 18 amino acids. The germline V gene encodes CDR1 LGHNA and CDR2 YSLEER. The CDR3 is CANSQEGLAGGLTYTQYF. CDR3 DNA: TGCGCCAACAGCCAAGAAGGTCTAGCGGGAGGGCTAACATATACGCAGTATTTT.

A note on this clonotype: One end of the junction is discordant with germline, which a read error may explain. This chain connects TRBV28 to TRBJ2-4, with a tentative D call TRBD1 (8 bases). Germline CDR1 and CDR2: MDHEN and SYDVKM. The CDR3 runs 15 residues. CDR3 region: CASSHRGGAKNIQHF. The CDR3 DNA follows: TGTGCCAGTAGCCACAGGGGGGGGGCCAAAAACATTCAGCACTTC.

This clonotype was recorded a few times. This chain links TRBV11-3 with TRBJ2-7; 10 bases match TRBD1. Looked up from germline, CDR1 is SGHNT and CDR2 is YENEEA. The CDR3 is 16 amino acids. V shed 5 bases and J 0 bases; nucleotides not matched to a gene: 7. This chain's CDR3 is CASSLRDRGYSYEQYF. The CDR3 DNA is TGTGCCAGCAGCCTCCGGGACAGGGGTTACTCCTACGAGCAGTACTTC.

Remarks on this clonotype: This is likely a read error, given that the CDR3 carries no conserved phenylalanine or tryptophan at its end. The gene calls are TRBV11-1 and TRBJ1-1; no firm D call. CDR1 is SGHAT and CDR2 is FQDESV in the germline V gene (reference sequence). There are 14 residues in the CDR3. The V end lost 3 bases, the J end lost 3 bases, and 11 bases lay between the germline ends. The CDR3 is CASSFGEVYTEAFS. As DNA, the CDR3 is TGTGCCAGCAGCTTCGGGGAGGTCTACACTGAAGCTTTCTCT.

As regards this clonotype: One end of the junction fails to match germline, which may point to a read error. This chain joins TRBV28 and TRBJ2-1; D is perhaps TRBD1 (6 bases). Germline CDR1 MDHEN, CDR2 SYDVKM. The CDR3 contains 12 residues. The CDR3 DNA follows: TGTGCCAGCAATGTTACAGGGAATGAGCGGTTCTTC. This translates into CASNVTGNERFF.

Comments on this clonotype: One end of the junction is discordant with germline, which a read error may explain. The rearrangement links TRBV28 to TRBJ1-3; D is unclear. In germline, CDR1 is MDHEN, CDR2 SYDVKM. This CDR3 comprises 14 residues. CDR3 nucleotide sequence: TGTGCCAACTCAGCACAGTTGGCGAGAAATACCATATATTTT. Its protein is CANSAQLARNTIYF.

In the case of this clonotype: Without the conserved terminal phenylalanine or tryptophan, this CDR3 likely stems from a read error. The chain employs TRBV11-2 and TRBJ2-2, with D unclear. CDR3 length: 16 residues. The germline V gene has CDR1 SGHAT and CDR2 FQNNGV. In DNA, the CDR3 is TGTGCCAACAGCCCTGATCCCCAATTGAACACCGGGGAGCTGTTTCTT. Its protein is CANSPDPQLNTGELFL.

In its sample, this clonotype was seen many times. Possible read error: a much larger clone is one base away. The chain is built from TRBV5-4 and TRBJ2-3; no reliable D call. The CDR3 extends over 15 amino acids. CDR1 is SGHNT and CDR2 is YYREEE in the germline V gene (reference sequence). The V end lost 7 bases, the J end lost 0 bases, and 15 bases lay between the germline ends. The CDR3 coding sequence is TGTGCCAGCGGTTCGGCCCTTACTAGCACAGATACGCAGTATTTT. Translating gives CASGSALTSTDTQYF. Full variable domain (rest looked up from reference TRBV5-4 and TRBJ2-3): ETGVTQSPTHLIKTRGQQVTLRCSSQSGHNTVSWYQQALGQGPQFIFQYYREEENGRGNFPPRFSGLQFPNYSSELNVNALELDDSALYLCASGSALTSTDTQYFGPGTRLTVL.